The 8 T cell receptor beta chains presented below share a single source sample, sequenced in a study of cytomegalovirus exposure and HLA in healthy donors. Generated by immunoSEQ multiplex PCR, the TCRdb table keeps only in-frame clones and is missing some. In the table there are roughly 130,000 clones, about 90% of which are singletons. The sequenced sample was PBMCs. These receptors all stem from a woman aged 30 to 39 in good health and CMV-seropositive.

This clone was recorded only once. This chain joins TRBV9 and TRBJ2-1; 10 bases align to TRBD1. The CDR3 is 14 residues long. V shed 4 bases and J 7 bases; nucleotides not matched to a gene: 5. The germline CDR1 and CDR2 sequences are SGDLS and YYNGEE. The CDR3 protein is CASSPRTGGNEQFF. The CDR3 DNA is TGTGCCAGCAGCCCCCGGACAGGGGGGAATGAGCAGTTCTTC.

This clone was observed a single time. The rearrangement links TRBV10-2 to TRBJ2-3; 9 bases align to TRBD2. After removal of 7 bases from V and 3 bases from J, the junction contained 5 bases not matched to a gene. This CDR3 contains 14 residues. Germline CDR1 is WSHSY and CDR2 is SAAADI. This CDR3 is CASNSGRLTDTQYF. Here the CDR3 DNA reads TGCGCCAGCAATAGCGGGAGATTAACAGATACGCAGTATTTT.

This CDR3 is CASSLRTSGAGDEQFF. CDR3 DNA sequence: TGTGCCAGCAGTTTACGGACTAGCGGGGCCGGGGATGAGCAGTTCTTC. The V gene is TRBV27, the J gene TRBJ2-1; 12 positions match TRBD2. Germline CDR1 reads MNHEY; CDR2 reads SMNVEV (reference sequence). The CDR3 sequence is 16 residues long. V dropped 2 bases and J dropped 8; count of bases not matched to a gene: 7.

V gene TRBV4-2 combines with J gene TRBJ2-3; TRBD2 is a possible D gene (5 bases). Germline lookup yields CDR1 LGHNA and CDR2 YNFKEQ. Trimming removed 0 bases from V and 1 base from J, with 5 bases in between. The CDR3 is made up of 14 amino acids. CDR3 residues: CASSQERGTDTQYF. CDR3 nucleotides: TGTGCCAGCAGCCAAGAGAGGGGCACAGATACGCAGTATTTT.

The gene calls are TRBV6-1 and TRBJ1-5; tentative D call: TRBD1 (5 bases). This CDR3 region has 15 residues. V gave up 2 bases and J gave up 1 base, with 9 bases separating them. Germline CDR1 MNHNS, CDR2 SASEGT. CDR3 region: CASSEHRSSNQPQHF. The CDR3 DNA reads TGTGCCAGCAGTGAACACAGGTCGAGCAATCAGCCCCAGCATTTT.

The CDR3 DNA sequence: TGCGCCAGCAGCTTGGAACAGACCTCCTACGAGCAGTACTTC. Its protein is CASSLEQTSYEQYF. This chain connects TRBV5-1 to TRBJ2-7, with D hard to call. CDR3 length: 14 residues. Germline assignment: CDR1 SGHRS and CDR2 YFSETQ. The ends were cut back, 0 bases at V and 0 bases at J, with 7 bases in the middle.

The chain has TRBV19 and TRBJ1-5; perhaps TRBD1 as D (5 bases). CDR1 LNHDA and CDR2 SQIVND come from the germline V gene (reference sequence). The CDR3 is made up of 16 amino acids. Between the trimmed V and J ends, which lost 0 bases and 0 bases, there was a span of 9 bases. CDR3 DNA: TGTGCCAGTAGTATAGAATGGGGGGATAGCAATCAGCCCCAGCATTTT. Protein: CASSIEWGDSNQPQHF.

The chain combines TRBV9 with TRBJ1-2, with TRBD1 as a possible D gene (5 bases). The ends were cut back, 4 bases at V and 10 bases at J, with 11 bases in the middle. The CDR3 is 11 amino acids. Germline V CDR1 and CDR2: SGDLS, YYNGEE. CDR3 sequence: CASSPGGDYTF. The DNA of the CDR3 is TGTGCCAGCAGCCCGGGGGGTGACTACACCTTC.